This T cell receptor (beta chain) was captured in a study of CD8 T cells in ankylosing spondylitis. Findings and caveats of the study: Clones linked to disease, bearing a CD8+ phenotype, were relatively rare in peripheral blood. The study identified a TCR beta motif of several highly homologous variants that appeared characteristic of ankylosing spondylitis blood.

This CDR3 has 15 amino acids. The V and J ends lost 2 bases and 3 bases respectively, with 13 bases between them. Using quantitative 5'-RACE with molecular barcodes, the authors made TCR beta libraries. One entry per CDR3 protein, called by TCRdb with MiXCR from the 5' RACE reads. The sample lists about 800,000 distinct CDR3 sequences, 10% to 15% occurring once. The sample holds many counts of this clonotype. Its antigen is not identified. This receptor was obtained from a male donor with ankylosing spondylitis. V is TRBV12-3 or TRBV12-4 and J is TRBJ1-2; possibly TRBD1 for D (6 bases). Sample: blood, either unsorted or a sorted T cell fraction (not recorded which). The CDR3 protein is CASSLRGGEDYGYTF. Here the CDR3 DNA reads TGTGCCAGCAGTTTACGGGGGGGCGAGGACTATGGCTACACCTTC.